This TCR beta chain appears in the sequencing data of a study of identical twins. Study-level results: For out-of-frame beta sequences, excess twin sharing was weaker. Models underestimated out-of-frame TCR alpha sharing in monozygotic twins. Fewer insertions characterized abundant cord blood beta clonotypes, whereas memory repertoires showed none. These conclusions were based on statistical analysis (cross-sectional, not following the same donors).

Each CDR3 protein gets one entry after TCRdb re-called the 5' RACE reads with MiXCR. The profile shows around 1.7 million distinct CDR3 sequences, 32% of them singletons. CDR3 size: 14 residues. Germline V lookup: CDR1 MNHEY, CDR2 SVGEGT. A note on this clonotype: Its antigen is still unknown. One end of the junction is discordant with germline, which a read error may explain.

The rearrangement links TRBV6-2 or TRBV6-3 to TRBJ2-7; the D gene is possibly TRBD2 (6 bases). Sequencing used cord blood. This receptor was obtained from a newborn girl in good health. The CDR3 loop reads CASGLAVLSYEQYF. In DNA, the CDR3 is TGTGCCAGCGGCTTAGCGGTACTATCCTACGAACAGTACTTC.